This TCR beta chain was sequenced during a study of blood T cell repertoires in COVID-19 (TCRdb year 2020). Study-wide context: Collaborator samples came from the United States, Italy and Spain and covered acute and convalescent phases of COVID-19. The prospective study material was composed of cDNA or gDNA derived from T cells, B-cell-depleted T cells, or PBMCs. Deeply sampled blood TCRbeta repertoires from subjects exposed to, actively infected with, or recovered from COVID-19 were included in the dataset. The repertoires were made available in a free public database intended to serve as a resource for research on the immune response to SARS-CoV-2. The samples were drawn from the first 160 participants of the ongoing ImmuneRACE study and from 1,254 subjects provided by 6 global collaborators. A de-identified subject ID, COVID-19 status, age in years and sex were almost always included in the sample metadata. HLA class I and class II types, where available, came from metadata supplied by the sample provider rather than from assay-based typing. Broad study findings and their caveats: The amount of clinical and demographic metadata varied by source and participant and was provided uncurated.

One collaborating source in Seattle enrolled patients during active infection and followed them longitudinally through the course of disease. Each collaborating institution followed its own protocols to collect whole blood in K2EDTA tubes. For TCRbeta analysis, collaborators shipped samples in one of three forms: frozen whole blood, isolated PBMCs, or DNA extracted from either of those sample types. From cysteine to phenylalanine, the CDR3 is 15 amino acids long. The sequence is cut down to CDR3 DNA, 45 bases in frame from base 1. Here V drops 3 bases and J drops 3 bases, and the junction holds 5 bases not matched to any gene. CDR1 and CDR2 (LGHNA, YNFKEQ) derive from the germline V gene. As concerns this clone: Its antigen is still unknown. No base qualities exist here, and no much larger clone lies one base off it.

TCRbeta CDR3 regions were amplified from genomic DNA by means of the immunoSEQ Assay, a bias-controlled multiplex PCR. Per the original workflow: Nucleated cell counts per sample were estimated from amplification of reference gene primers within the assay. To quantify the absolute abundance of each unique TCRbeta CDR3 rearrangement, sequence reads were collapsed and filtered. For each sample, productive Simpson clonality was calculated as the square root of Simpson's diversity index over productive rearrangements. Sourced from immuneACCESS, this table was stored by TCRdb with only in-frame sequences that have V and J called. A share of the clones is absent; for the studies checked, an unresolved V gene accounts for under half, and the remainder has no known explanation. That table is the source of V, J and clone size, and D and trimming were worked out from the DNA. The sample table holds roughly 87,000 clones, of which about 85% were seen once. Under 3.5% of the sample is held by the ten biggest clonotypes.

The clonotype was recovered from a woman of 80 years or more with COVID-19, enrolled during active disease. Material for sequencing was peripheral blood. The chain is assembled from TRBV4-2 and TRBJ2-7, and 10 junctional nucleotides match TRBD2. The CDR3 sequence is CASSQAGTSVYEQYF. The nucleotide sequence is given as TGTGCCAGCAGCCAGGCCGGGACTAGCGTCTACGAGCAGTACTTC.